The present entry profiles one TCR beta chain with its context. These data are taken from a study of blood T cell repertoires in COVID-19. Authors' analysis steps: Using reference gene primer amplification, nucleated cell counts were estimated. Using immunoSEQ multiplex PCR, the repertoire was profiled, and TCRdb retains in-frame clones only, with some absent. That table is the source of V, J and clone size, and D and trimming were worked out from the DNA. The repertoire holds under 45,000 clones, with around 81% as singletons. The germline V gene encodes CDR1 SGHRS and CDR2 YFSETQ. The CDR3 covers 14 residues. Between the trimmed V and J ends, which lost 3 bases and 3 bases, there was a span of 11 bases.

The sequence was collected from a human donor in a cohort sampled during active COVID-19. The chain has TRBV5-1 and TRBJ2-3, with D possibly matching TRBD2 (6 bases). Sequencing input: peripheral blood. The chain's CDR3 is CASSSRGWTDTQYF. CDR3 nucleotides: TGCGCCAGCAGCTCTCGGGGGTGGACAGATACGCAGTATTTT.